The clone carrying this TCR beta chain was observed a single time. From germline, CDR1 is SGHDN and CDR2 FVKESK. This CDR3 region has 15 residues. Trimming cost V 0 bases and J 8 bases, with 17 bases left between them. These data are taken from a study of OX40 agonist ivuxolimab in advanced cancers. Here immunoSEQ multiplex PCR was the method, and the copy in TCRdb shows in-frame clones only, minus some. Of roughly 60,000 clones listed, roughly 81% are singletons. The chain recombines TRBV14 with TRBJ2-7; possibly TRBD1 for D (6 bases). The sample in question was CD4+ or CD8+ T cells sorted from blood, obtained in a trial of the OX40 agonist ivuxolimab. The sequence was obtained from an adult with an advanced solid tumor such as melanoma, head and neck, liver or kidney cancer. The CDR3, as DNA: TGTGCCAGCAGCCAAGACGTATGGACAGTGGATAAGCAGTACTTC. This translates into CASSQDVWTVDKQYF. Full variable domain (missing parts from reference TRBV14 and TRBJ2-7): EAGVTQFPSHSVIEKGQTVTLRCDPISGHDNLYWYRRVMGKEIKFLLHFVKESKQDESGMPNNRFLAERTGGTYSTLKVQPAELEDSGVYFCASSQDVWTVDKQYFGPGTRLTVT.